These T cell receptor beta chains were read from a single sample in a study of healthy donors' naive CD4 and CD8 T cells. Via MiXCR, TCRdb re-called the reads, giving one row per CDR3 protein. The sample lists 200,000 or so distinct CDR3 sequences; over 60% were seen once. Sequencing was carried out using naive CD4+ and CD8+ T cells sorted from blood, pooled from several donors. The receptors stem from a pool of human donors in good health; the sample pools cells from several healthy donors. Both conserved end residues are part of each CDR3. A D gene is named only where the DNA matches it firmly. Clone size appears in some rows only: once, few, many, or a class for an expanded clone.

TRBJ2-5,TRBD1,TRBV4-2,.,CASSQGQLQETQYF,TGTGCCAGCAGCCAGGGACAGTTACAAGAGACCCAGTACTTC
TRBJ2-1,.,TRBV6-5,.,CASSYSRVHEQFF,TGTGCCAGCAGTTACTCGAGGGTCCATGAGCAGTTCTTC
TRBJ2-5,.,TRBV7-9,few,CASSHNQETQYF,TGTGCCAGCAGCCATAACCAGGAGACCCAGTACTTC
TRBJ1-2,TRBD1,TRBV29-1,.,CSVPQGAGGYTF,TGCAGCGTGCCACAGGGGGCCGGTGGCTACACCTTC
TRBJ2-7,.,TRBV29-1,.,CSVVAGPEQYF,TGCAGCGTTGTCGCAGGTCCCGAGCAGTACTTC
TRBJ2-7,TRBD1,TRBV29-1,.,CSATGTVSYEQYF,TGCAGCGCAACCGGGACAGTTTCCTACGAGCAGTACTTC
TRBJ2-3,.,TRBV5-1,.,CASKESPPDTQYF,TGCGCCAGCAAGGAGAGTCCCCCAGATACGCAGTATTTT
TRBJ2-1,.,TRBV6-5,.,CASSYTIGAEQFF,TGTGCCAGCAGTTACACTATCGGTGCTGAGCAGTTCTTC
TRBJ2-2,.,TRBV5-6,.,CASSRGFGVNGGLFF,TGTGCCAGCAGCCGAGGGTTCGGCGTTAACGGGGGGCTGTTTTTT
TRBJ2-1,TRBD2,TRBV29-1,.,CSVEWASGSVYNEQFF,TGCAGCGTTGAATGGGCTAGCGGGAGTGTCTACAATGAGCAGTTCTTC
TRBJ2-5,TRBD2,TRBV29-1,.,CSVEDLALAGGPETQYF,TGCAGCGTTGAAGATCTTGCTTTAGCGGGAGGGCCGGAGACCCAGTACTTC
TRBJ1-2,.,TRBV19,few,CASTPSQMIYGYTF,TGTGCCAGTACCCCATCGCAGATGATCTATGGCTACACCTTC
TRBJ1-2,.,TRBV29-1,.,CSPPGDGNYGYTF,TGCAGCCCCCCAGGGGACGGGAACTATGGCTACACCTTC
TRBJ1-3,.,TRBV27,once,CASSRLSGNTIYF,TGTGCCAGCAGCAGGCTCTCTGGAAACACCATATATTTT
TRBJ2-1,TRBD2,TRBV27,.,CASSFLADSYNEQFF,TGTGCCAGCAGTTTTCTAGCGGACTCCTACAATGAGCAGTTCTTC
TRBJ2-1,.,TRBV29-1,.,CSVEFGHSRSSYNEQFF,TGCAGCGTTGAATTTGGACACAGCAGGAGCTCCTACAATGAGCAGTTCTTC
TRBJ1-5,.,TRBV19,.,CASSTKGQTNNQPQHF,TGTGCCAGTAGTACCAAGGGGCAGACTAACAATCAGCCCCAGCATTTT
TRBJ2-7,.,TRBV7-8,.,CASSGGPSFTYEQYF,TGTGCCAGCAGCGGGGGCCCGAGCTTTACCTACGAGCAGTACTTC
TRBJ1-1,.,TRBV6-5,few,CASSLGTSNTEAFF,TGTGCCAGCAGTCTAGGGACAAGCAACACTGAAGCTTTCTTT
TRBJ2-7,TRBD2,TRBV6-5,.,CASSYRAGGSHEQYF,TGTGCCAGCAGTTACCGGGCGGGAGGGTCACACGAGCAGTACTTC
TRBJ1-5,.,TRBV19,.,CASNGHLNQPQHF,TGTGCCAGTAATGGACACCTCAATCAGCCCCAGCATTTT
TRBJ2-1,.,TRBV6-6,few,CASRQGPDPNEQFF,TGTGCCAGCAGACAGGGTCCGGACCCCAATGAGCAGTTCTTC
TRBJ2-1,.,TRBV5-6,.,CASSTDRYNEQFF,TGTGCCAGCAGCACTGACAGGTACAATGAGCAGTTCTTC
TRBJ2-1,TRBD1,TRBV6-5,.,CASSRQGIGSYNEQFF,TGTGCCAGCAGTCGACAGGGTATAGGCTCCTACAATGAGCAGTTCTTC
TRBJ2-5,TRBD2,TRBV29-1,.,CSVLGTSGLQETQYF,TGCAGCGTGCTTGGGACTAGCGGCCTCCAAGAGACCCAGTACTTC
TRBJ2-3,.,TRBV6-5,.,CASSNRDMQYF,TGTGCCAGCAGTAACCGGGATATGCAGTATTTT
TRBJ1-6,.,TRBV18,.,CASSTGLSNSPLHF,TGTGCCAGCTCAACAGGGCTCTCCAATTCACCCCTCCACTTT
TRBJ1-5,.,TRBV12-5,.,CASGLVGRDQPQHF,TGTGCTAGTGGTTTGGTGGGGAGGGATCAGCCCCAGCATTTT
TRBJ2-1,.,TRBV19,.,CASKLDNSYNEQFF,TGTGCCAGTAAACTAGACAACTCCTACAATGAGCAGTTCTTC
TRBJ2-3,TRBD2,TRBV20-1,once,CSARPGTSGSDTQYF,TGCAGTGCTCGCCCCGGGACTAGCGGCTCAGATACGCAGTATTTT
TRBJ1-1,.,TRBV30,once,CAWAPRLIMNTEAFF,TGTGCCTGGGCGCCAAGACTCATTATGAACACTGAAGCTTTCTTT
TRBJ1-5,.,TRBV6-1,.,CASSIIDRPNQPQHF,TGTGCCAGCAGCATCATAGACAGGCCCAATCAGCCCCAGCATTTT
TRBJ1-2,.,TRBV28,once,CASSPFGANNYGYTF,TGTGCCAGCAGTCCCTTCGGGGCCAACAACTATGGCTACACCTTC
TRBJ1-2,.,TRBV6-4,.,CASSVGGYGYGYTF,TGTGCCAGCTCCGTCGGGGGATACGGCTATGGCTACACCTTC
TRBJ2-1,.,TRBV14,.,CASSQIRQMPYNEQFF,TGTGCCAGCAGCCAAATAAGGCAGATGCCTTACAATGAGCAGTTCTTC
TRBJ2-3,TRBD1,TRBV29-1,few,CSAWTGTTDTQYF,TGCAGCGCCTGGACAGGGACCACAGATACGCAGTATTTT
TRBJ1-2,.,TRBV14,.,CASSQVRGTGYTF,TGTGCCAGCAGCCAAGTAAGGGGGACGGGCTACACCTTC
TRBJ2-2,TRBD2,TRBV6-2/TRBV6-3,.,CASGLAGIGGELFF,TGTGCCAGTGGACTAGCGGGGATCGGCGGGGAGCTGTTTTTT
TRBJ1-2,TRBD1,TRBV19,.,CASSWTGGANYGYTF,TGTGCCAGTAGTTGGACAGGGGGAGCTAACTATGGCTACACCTTC
TRBJ2-1,TRBD2,TRBV28,.,CASSPLAGEGKNEQFF,TGTGCCAGCAGTCCACTAGCGGGAGAGGGGAAGAATGAGCAGTTCTTC
TRBJ2-5,.,TRBV29-1,.,CSVDFTLASTETQYF,TGCAGCGTTGATTTCACACTAGCCTCGACTGAGACCCAGTACTTC
TRBJ1-6,.,TRBV29-1,.,CSVSQGAGNSPLHF,TGCAGCGTTTCCCAGGGTGCAGGGAATTCACCCCTCCACTTT
TRBJ2-7,.,TRBV29-1,.,CSVLGGQGPTPYEQYF,TGCAGCGTCCTAGGCGGGCAGGGGCCAACACCCTACGAGCAGTACTTC
TRBJ2-2,.,TRBV27,.,CASSLTPGELFF,TGTGCCAGCAGTTTAACCCCCGGGGAGCTGTTTTTT
TRBJ2-5,.,TRBV29-1,once,CSVAVVQGETQYF,TGCAGCGTTGCCGTGGTCCAGGGAGAGACCCAGTACTTC
TRBJ2-5,.,TRBV27,.,CASSLSRIQETQYF,TGTGCCAGCAGTTTATCACGAATACAAGAGACCCAGTACTTC
TRBJ2-7,.,TRBV11-2,.,CASSHGDPGLYEQYF,TGTGCCAGCAGCCACGGGGACCCAGGACTCTACGAGCAGTACTTC
TRBJ2-2,.,TRBV7-8,.,CASSLYVGQSNTGELFF,TGTGCCAGCAGCTTATATGTTGGACAGTCGAACACCGGGGAGCTGTTTTTT
TRBJ2-2,.,TRBV29-1,.,CSVYAGTNTGELFF,TGCAGCGTTTATGCGGGGACGAACACCGGGGAGCTGTTTTTT
TRBJ2-1,TRBD2,TRBV29-1,few,CSVSGLAGPNEQFF,TGCAGCGTATCGGGACTAGCGGGGCCCAATGAGCAGTTCTTC
TRBJ2-3,.,TRBV29-1,.,CSASRGGTDTQYF,TGCAGCGCCTCCAGGGGTGGAACAGATACGCAGTATTTT
TRBJ1-1,TRBD1,TRBV27,.,CASSLGTENTEAFF,TGTGCCAGCAGTTTAGGGACAGAGAACACTGAAGCTTTCTTT
TRBJ2-1,TRBD2,TRBV20-1,.,CSARLGTSHNEQFF,TGCAGTGCTAGACTGGGGACTAGCCACAATGAGCAGTTCTTC
TRBJ2-5,TRBD1,TRBV9,.,CASSDRQGQETQYF,TGTGCCAGCAGCGACCGACAGGGACAAGAGACCCAGTACTTC
TRBJ1-1,.,TRBV29-1,.,CSVPHLDMNTEAFF,TGCAGCGTTCCTCATCTGGACATGAACACTGAAGCTTTCTTT
TRBJ2-3,TRBD2,TRBV4-3,.,CASSQAAGRPGLAIDTQYF,TGCGCCAGCAGCCAAGCGGCAGGTCGGCCGGGACTAGCGATAGATACGCAGTATTTT
TRBJ1-3,TRBD1,TRBV7-2,.,CASSLVGTAYSGNTIYF,TGTGCCAGCAGCTTAGTGGGGACAGCCTACTCTGGAAACACCATATATTTT
TRBJ1-1,TRBD1,TRBV29-1,.,CSVERDRGTTEAFF,TGCAGCGTTGAAAGGGACAGGGGGACCACTGAAGCTTTCTTT
TRBJ2-1,.,TRBV5-4,.,CASSLRLGQSRNEQFF,TGTGCCAGCAGCTTGAGGTTGGGACAAAGTCGCAATGAGCAGTTCTTC